A selection of T cell receptor beta chains follows, all from one sample in a study of blood T cell repertoires in COVID-19. Only in-frame clones appear in the TCRdb table, and some are missing; sequencing was by immunoSEQ multiplex PCR. The data hold roughly 200,000 clones, with more than 65% observed a single time. Input material: peripheral blood. Receptors were obtained from a man aged 50 or older with active or convalescent COVID-19. Both conserved end residues are part of each CDR3. The D gene is left open where the match is weak. Expanded clones get a size class; other rows say once, few or many, or leave the size out.

J: TRBJ2-3; size: NA; D: TRBD2; V: TRBV4-2; DNA: TGTGCCAGCAGCCAAGACGCCCGAGGGAGCGGGGGGGCGACAGATACGCAGTATTTT; CDR3: CASSQDARGSGGATDTQYF
J: TRBJ1-6; size: NA; D: TRBD1; V: TRBV6-5; DNA: TGTGCCAGCAGCCCCGACAGGGGCGGTTCACCCCTCCACTTT; CDR3: CASSPDRGGSPLHF
J: TRBJ1-3; size: NA; D: NA; V: TRBV29-1; DNA: TGCAGCGTTGACCAGGGGTCTGGAAACACCATATATTTT; CDR3: CSVDQGSGNTIYF
J: TRBJ2-7; size: NA; D: TRBD2; V: TRBV5-1; DNA: TGCGCCAGCAGCTCCGGACTAGCGGGGGGCGATTCCTACGAGCAGTACTTC; CDR3: CASSSGLAGGDSYEQYF
J: TRBJ1-1; size: NA; D: NA; V: TRBV7-2; DNA: TGTGCCAGCAGCCCCAACCGACAGAACACTGAAGCTTTCTTT; CDR3: CASSPNRQNTEAFF
J: TRBJ1-6; size: few; D: NA; V: TRBV19; DNA: TGTGCCAGTAGTATGTCGGGATCCTATAATTCACCCCTCCACTTT; CDR3: CASSMSGSYNSPLHF
J: TRBJ2-1; size: NA; D: TRBD2; V: TRBV11-1; DNA: TGTGCCAGCAGTCTGGGACTAGGAGGCAATGAGCAGTTCTTC; CDR3: CASSLGLGGNEQFF
J: TRBJ1-1; size: NA; D: TRBD1; V: TRBV5-8; DNA: TGTGCCAGCAGCCCGCAGGGGGCTCGAGCTTTCTTT; CDR3: CASSPQGARAFF
J: TRBJ2-7; size: NA; D: TRBD1; V: TRBV11-2; DNA: TGTGCCAGCAGCCGTTCGGACAGGACCTACGAGCAGTACTTC; CDR3: CASSRSDRTYEQYF
J: TRBJ2-7; size: NA; D: TRBD1; V: TRBV5-1; DNA: TGCGCCAGCAGCTTGACAGGGGACGAGCAGTACTTC; CDR3: CASSLTGDEQYF
J: TRBJ1-5; size: few; D: NA; V: TRBV15; DNA: TGTGCCACCAGCAGAACCCGGGGAAATCAGCCCCAGCATTTT; CDR3: CATSRTRGNQPQHF
J: TRBJ2-1; size: NA; D: NA; V: TRBV2; DNA: TGTGCCAGCAGTGTATTTTGGGGAGAGGGTGAGCAGTTCTTC; CDR3: CASSVFWGEGEQFF
J: TRBJ2-3; size: NA; D: TRBD2; V: TRBV6-5; DNA: TGTGCCAGCAGTTACGGCGGGGGAACAGATACGCAGTATTTT; CDR3: CASSYGGGTDTQYF
J: TRBJ2-1; size: NA; D: TRBD2; V: TRBV7-3; DNA: TGTGCCAGCAGCGTTTTAGGAAGGACTAGCGGTCTAAATGAGCAGTTCTTC; CDR3: CASSVLGRTSGLNEQFF
J: TRBJ2-1; size: NA; D: TRBD2; V: TRBV2; DNA: TGTGCCAGCAGTGACCTTAGCGGGGGGCGCTCCTACAATGAGCAGTTCTTC; CDR3: CASSDLSGGRSYNEQFF
J: TRBJ2-3; size: NA; D: NA; V: TRBV19; DNA: TGTGCCAGTAGTATGGCGCGGGGGCTCACAGATACGCAGTATTTT; CDR3: CASSMARGLTDTQYF
J: TRBJ1-1; size: NA; D: NA; V: TRBV3-1/TRBV3-2; DNA: TGTGCCAGCAGCTATCGAACAGGCAACACTGAAGCTTTCTTT; CDR3: CASSYRTGNTEAFF
J: TRBJ1-4; size: once; D: NA; V: TRBV6-5; DNA: TGTGCCAGCACCTCCCGGGGGGTGGGTGAAAAACTGTTTTTT; CDR3: CASTSRGVGEKLFF